Presented here are 26 T cell receptor beta chains from one specimen sequenced in a study of T cell clusters in autoimmune cytopenias. TRB was amplified by touch-down multiplex PCR, primer pools A and B combined. TCRdb processed the multiplex PCR reads again and assigns one entry to each CDR3 protein, with no DNA. The listing contains nearly 15,000 distinct CDR3 sequences. TRB amplification used 250 ng of peripheral blood genomic DNA. A further study also used this sample, focusing on T cell repertoires in aging, cancer and after chemotherapy.

Sequencing input: peripheral blood. These receptors were collected from a human donor in good health.

The chain carries TRBV6-5 and TRBJ1-2; TCRdb lists TRBD1, though no DNA is available to test this call. Germline V gives CDR1 MNHEY, CDR2 SVGAGI. The CDR3 runs 14 residues. CDR3 residues: CASSTQGLSYGYTF.

The chain recombines TRBV30 with TRBJ1-3; TCRdb names TRBD1, which stays unverified in the absence of DNA. This CDR3 region has 16 residues. Germline lookup yields CDR1 GTSNPN and CDR2 SVGIG (reference sequence). The CDR3 reads CAWTPGQLSSGNTIYF. Drawing the rest from reference TRBV30 and TRBJ1-3, the complete variable domain is SQTIHQWPATLVQPVGSPLSLECTVEGTSNPNLYWYRQAAGRGLQLLFYSVGIGQISSEVPQNLSASRPQDRQFILSSKKLLLSDSGFYLCAWTPGQLSSGNTIYFGEGSWLTVV.

The gene calls are TRBV6-5 and TRBJ2-7; TCRdb indicates TRBD1, and absent DNA this call remains unverified. Germline-derived CDR1 and CDR2 are MNHEY and SVGAGI. CDR3 length: 15 amino acids. The CDR3 sequence: CASTRDRGSFNEQYF.

V usage is TRBV12-3 or TRBV12-4 and J usage is TRBJ2-1; TCRdb outputs TRBD2, but without DNA this stays unchecked. The CDR3 is 14 amino acids. The CDR3 reads CASSWVAGDDEQFF.

The chain has TRBV27 and TRBJ2-7. Per germline, CDR1 MNHEY and CDR2 SMNVEV (reference sequence). The CDR3 spans 12 residues. The CDR3 loop is CASRGLPHEQYF.

The chain combines TRBV7-9 with TRBJ2-3; there is no DNA to check the TCRdb D call of TRBD1. The germline gives CDR1 SEHNR, CDR2 FQNEAQ (reference sequence). The CDR3 totals 15 residues. CDR3 sequence reads: CASSPQGVGTDTQYF.

The chain joins TRBV24-1 to TRBJ2-2; TCRdb selects TRBD1, and the lack of DNA leaves this call unchecked. The germline gives CDR1 KGHDR, CDR2 SFDVKD. The CDR3 spans 14 residues. The CDR3 spells CATSDDRGPKELFF.

The chain is built from TRBV5-4 and TRBJ2-3; TCRdb lists TRBD1, though no DNA is available to test this call. CDR1 SGHNT and CDR2 YYREEE come from the germline V gene (reference sequence). This CDR3 has 14 amino acids. CDR3 in amino acids: CASSLDRATDTQYF.

This chain connects TRBV7-2 to TRBJ2-1; TCRdb selects TRBD2, and the lack of DNA leaves this call unchecked. The CDR3 loop spans 15 amino acids. Germline CDR1 reads SGHTA; CDR2 reads FQGNSA. The CDR3 is CASSTLSGTYNEQFF.

The rearrangement uses TRBV27 and TRBJ2-5; TCRdb reports TRBD1, a call that lacks DNA to check it against. There are 14 residues in the CDR3. Germline CDR1 reads MNHEY; CDR2 reads SMNVEV (reference sequence). This chain's CDR3 is CASSSSSRGETQYF.

V and J are TRBV30 and TRBJ2-1. CDR1 and CDR2 from the germline V gene are GTSNPN and SVGIG (reference sequence). The CDR3 has 12 amino acids. The CDR3 reads CAWSPSYNEQFF. The full variable domain, rest sourced from reference TRBV30 and TRBJ2-1, is SQTIHQWPATLVQPVGSPLSLECTVEGTSNPNLYWYRQAAGRGLQLLFYSVGIGQISSEVPQNLSASRPQDRQFILSSKKLLLSDSGFYLCAWSPSYNEQFFGPGTRLTVL.

This chain joins TRBV4-2 and TRBJ2-5; lacking DNA, the TRBD2 call made by TCRdb goes unchecked. The CDR3 is 16 residues long. The V gene's germline CDR1 is LGHNA and CDR2 YNFKEQ. CDR3 sequence: CASSQGGLAGQETQYF.

The chain combines TRBV7-6 with TRBJ2-6; lacking DNA, the TRBD1 call made by TCRdb goes unchecked. The CDR3 is 18 amino acids. Germline values: CDR1 SGHVS, CDR2 FNYEAQ. The CDR3 sequence: CASSLRTGSTSGANVLTF.

J is TRBJ2-7 and V is TRBV5-6; TCRdb's D call of TRBD1 is untestable without DNA. CDR1 SGHDT and CDR2 YYEEEE come from the germline V gene. This CDR3 has 14 residues. The CDR3 sequence: CASSSDRPFYEQYF. The whole variable domain, remainder taken from reference TRBV5-6 and TRBJ2-7, is DAGVTQSPTHLIKTRGQQVTLRCSPKSGHDTVSWYQQALGQGPQFIFQYYEEEERQRGNFPDRFSGHQFPNYSSELNVNALLLGDSALYLCASSSDRPFYEQYFGPGTRLTVT.

The chain carries TRBV5-5 and TRBJ2-3; TCRdb proposes TRBD1, but this gene call is untestable without DNA. The CDR3 is 15 amino acids. Per germline, CDR1 SGHKS and CDR2 YYEKEE (reference sequence). The CDR3 reads CASSSGQVGPDTQYF.

This CDR3 reads CASSPSGSLGEQYF. V is TRBV11-1 and J is TRBJ2-7; TCRdb's D gene call, TRBD2, goes unchecked for lack of DNA. Germline V lookup: CDR1 SGHAT, CDR2 FQDESV (reference sequence). The length of the CDR3 is 14 residues. Using reference TRBV11-1 and TRBJ2-7 for the parts outside the CDR3, the full variable domain is EAEVAQSPRYKITEKSQAVAFWCDPISGHATLYWYRQILGQGPELLVQFQDESVVDDSQLPKDRFSAERLKGVDSTLKIQPAELGDSAMYLCASSPSGSLGEQYFGPGTRLTVT.

The chain employs TRBV5-5 and TRBJ2-2. The length of the CDR3 is 15 residues. Germline V gene data show CDR1 as SGHKS and CDR2 as YYEKEE (reference sequence). This CDR3 is CASSLDFSYTGELFF.

This sequence joins TRBV30 and TRBJ1-6; TCRdb names TRBD1, which stays unverified in the absence of DNA. This CDR3 has 13 residues. CDR1 is GTSNPN, CDR2 SVGIG, per germline (reference sequence). CDR3 amino acids: CAWTGQGPSPLHF.

The V call is TRBV27, the J call TRBJ2-2; absent DNA, TCRdb's TRBD2 call cannot be checked. Germline CDR1 reads MNHEY; CDR2 reads SMNVEV (reference sequence). There are 14 residues in the CDR3. CDR3 amino acids: CASSPLIRGRELFF.

The CDR3 region is CASSASLDEQYF. The rearrangement links TRBV19 to TRBJ2-7. CDR1 is LNHDA, CDR2 SQIVND, per germline (reference sequence). The CDR3 covers 12 residues. The entire variable domain, with the rest obtained from reference TRBV19 and TRBJ2-7, is as follows: DGGITQSPKYLFRKEGQNVTLSCEQNLNHDAMYWYRQDPGQGLRLIYYSQIVNDFQKGDIAEGYSVSREKKESFPLTVTSAQKNPTAFYLCASSASLDEQYFGPGTRLTVT.

The genes are TRBV6-5 and TRBJ2-7. Per the germline V gene, CDR1 is MNHEY and CDR2 is SVGAGI. This CDR3 is 13 amino acids long. This CDR3 is CASSSDRTSEQYF.

This clonotype ranks as medium-sized in terms of frequency. This chain uses TRBV19 with TRBJ2-5; TCRdb lists TRBD1, though no DNA is available to test this call. The CDR3 length is 11 residues. CDR1 LNHDA and CDR2 SQIVND come from the germline V gene (reference sequence). The CDR3 is CASQGVETQYF. The full variable domain, in which reference TRBV19 and TRBJ2-5 provide the parts outside the CDR3, is DGGITQSPKYLFRKEGQNVTLSCEQNLNHDAMYWYRQDPGQGLRLIYYSQIVNDFQKGDIAEGYSVSREKKESFPLTVTSAQKNPTAFYLCASQGVETQYFGPGTRLLVL.

V and J are TRBV6-5 and TRBJ2-1; TCRdb calls TRBD1, which cannot be checked without DNA. Germline CDR1 MNHEY, CDR2 SVGAGI. This CDR3 comprises 13 residues. CDR3: CAGKRSGSHEQFF.

The rearrangement joins TRBV15 to TRBJ1-2; TCRdb's assignment of TRBD1 cannot be checked, as there is no DNA. Germline CDR1 and CDR2: LNHNV and YYDKDF (reference sequence). This CDR3 comprises 14 residues. The chain's CDR3 is CATSRVDRGAGYTF. Using reference TRBV15 and TRBJ1-2 for the parts outside the CDR3, the full variable domain is DAMVIQNPRYQVTQFGKPVTLSCSQTLNHNVMYWYQQKSSQAPKLLFHYYDKDFNNEADTPDNFQSRRPNTSFCFLDIRSPGLGDTAMYLCATSRVDRGAGYTFGSGTRLTVV.

This chain uses TRBV6-1 with TRBJ2-2; the D gene TCRdb calls, TRBD2, cannot be checked with no DNA. Germline V CDR1 and CDR2: MNHNS, SASEGT. This CDR3 is 15 amino acids long. The CDR3 spells CALRAGLHLAGELFF.

This clonotype is called medium-sized based on its frequency. This chain connects TRBV30 to TRBJ2-5; TCRdb selects TRBD2, and the lack of DNA leaves this call unchecked. The CDR3 sequence is 14 residues long. Per germline, CDR1 GTSNPN and CDR2 SVGIG (reference sequence). CDR3 loop: CAWSVTATSSAQYF.